This entry describes one TCR beta chain. The germline gives CDR1 LGHDT, CDR2 YNNKEL (reference sequence). V lost 8 bases, J lost 5 bases, and 15 bases lay in between. The CDR3 spans 13 residues. The data stem from a study of blood T cell repertoires in COVID-19. Study-level information: Samples representing acute and convalescent COVID-19 were sourced from the United States, Italy and Spain.

Profiling relied on immunoSEQ multiplex PCR, and the TCRdb table lists in-frame clones only, not all of them. The repertoire holds hundreds of thousands of clones, with 85% to 90% as singletons. The genes are TRBV3-1 (or the pseudogene TRBV3-2) and TRBJ1-2, with D possibly being TRBD1 (5 bases). The sequenced sample was peripheral blood. This clonotype originated in a woman between 45 and 60 years old with active or convalescent COVID-19. CDR3 residues: CASGQGLLYGYTF. In nucleotides, the CDR3 is TGTGCCAGCGGGCAGGGCCTGCTTTATGGCTACACCTTC.